This section outlines one T cell receptor beta chain sequence together with its context. This sample was taken from a study of T cell changes during pregnancy in multiple sclerosis. V trimming: 3 bases; J trimming: 7 bases; junction bases outside the gene matches: 7. The CDR3 length is 14 residues. CDR1 is SQVTM and CDR2 is ANQGSEA in the germline V gene. Data came from immunoSEQ multiplex PCR; TCRdb stores just in-frame clones and leaves some out. The repertoire holds approximately 90,000 clones, with approximately 90% as singletons. The rearrangement links TRBV29-1 to TRBJ2-1, with 9 bases matching TRBD2. Sequenced here: peripheral blood, sampled in the first trimester of pregnancy. The receptor comes from a female donor with multiple sclerosis, enrolled in a pregnancy study. The CDR3 sequence: CSVDSAGGLNEQFF. CDR3 bases: TGCAGCGTTGATTCGGCGGGAGGGCTAAATGAGCAGTTCTTC.